The sequence of this T cell receptor beta chain was determined in a study of identical twins. Findings and limits, study-wide: Cord blood's abundant beta clonotypes had fewer insertions, unlike memory repertoires.

It was template switching that added a universal primer site, and there were unique molecular identifiers on the cDNA. TCRdb re-derived calls from the 5' RACE reads in MiXCR, one entry per CDR3 protein. The sample consists of 700,000 or so distinct CDR3 sequences, 8.6% of them appearing once. V lost 6 bases to trimming and J lost 4 bases; unmatched junction nucleotides: 8. From germline, CDR1 is ENHRY and CDR2 SYGVKD. The length of the CDR3 is 15 residues. As regards this clonotype: The antigen remains undetermined.

This same sample was also part of a study on yellow fever vaccine responses in identical twins.

The receptor's source is a woman under 30 in good health. The V and J genes are TRBV10-3 and TRBJ2-5; 10 nucleotides align to TRBD2. The specimen was PBMCs. CDR3 amino acids: CAIRAGTSVRETQYF. The CDR3 nucleotides are TGTGCCATCAGAGCCGGGACTAGCGTGCGAGAGACCCAGTACTTC.